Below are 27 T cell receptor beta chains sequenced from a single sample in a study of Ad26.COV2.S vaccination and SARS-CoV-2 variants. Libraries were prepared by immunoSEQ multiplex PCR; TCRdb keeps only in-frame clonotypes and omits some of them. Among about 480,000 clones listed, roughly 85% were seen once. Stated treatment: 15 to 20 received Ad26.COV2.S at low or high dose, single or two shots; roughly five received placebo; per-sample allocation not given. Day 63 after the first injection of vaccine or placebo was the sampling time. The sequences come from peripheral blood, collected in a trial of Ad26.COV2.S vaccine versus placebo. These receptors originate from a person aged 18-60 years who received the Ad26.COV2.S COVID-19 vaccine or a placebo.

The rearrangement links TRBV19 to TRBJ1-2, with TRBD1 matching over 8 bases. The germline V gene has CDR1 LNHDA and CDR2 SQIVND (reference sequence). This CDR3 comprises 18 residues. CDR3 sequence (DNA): TGTGCTCGCGCGCCTTCTCGTCCTAGAACGGACAGGGAGAATGGCTACACCTTC. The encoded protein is CARAPSRPRTDRENGYTF.

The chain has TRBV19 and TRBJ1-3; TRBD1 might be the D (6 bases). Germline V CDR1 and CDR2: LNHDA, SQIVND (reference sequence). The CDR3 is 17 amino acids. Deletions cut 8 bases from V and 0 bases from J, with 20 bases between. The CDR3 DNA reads TGTGCCAGTGAAGAAGGGGGGGGCCCCGGCTCTGGAAACACCATATATTTT. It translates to CASEEGGGPGSGNTIYF.

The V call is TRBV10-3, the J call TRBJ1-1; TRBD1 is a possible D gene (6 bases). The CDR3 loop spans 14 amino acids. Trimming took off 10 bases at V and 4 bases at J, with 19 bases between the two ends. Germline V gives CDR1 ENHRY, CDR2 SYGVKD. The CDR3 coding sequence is TGTGCCAGCACAGGGCTTGAGGGGGGCACTGAAGCTTTCTTT. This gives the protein CASTGLEGGTEAFF.

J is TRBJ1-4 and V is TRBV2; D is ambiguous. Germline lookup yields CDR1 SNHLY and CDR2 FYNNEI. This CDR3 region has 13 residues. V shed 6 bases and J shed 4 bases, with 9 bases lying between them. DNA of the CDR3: TGTGCCAGCAGGGGAGGGAGTAATGAAAAACTGTTTTTT. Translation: CASRGGSNEKLFF.

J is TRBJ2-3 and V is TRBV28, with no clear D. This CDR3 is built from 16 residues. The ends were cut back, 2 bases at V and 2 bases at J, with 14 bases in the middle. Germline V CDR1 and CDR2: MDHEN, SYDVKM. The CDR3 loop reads CASSLGFGQYTDTQYF. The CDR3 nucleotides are TGTGCCAGCAGTTTAGGCTTTGGTCAATACACAGATACGCAGTATTTT.

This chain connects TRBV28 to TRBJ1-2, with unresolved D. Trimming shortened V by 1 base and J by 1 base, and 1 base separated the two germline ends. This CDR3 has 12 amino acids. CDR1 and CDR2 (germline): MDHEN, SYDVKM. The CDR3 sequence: CASSLFNYGYTF. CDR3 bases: TGTGCCAGCAGTTTATTTAACTATGGCTACACCTTC.

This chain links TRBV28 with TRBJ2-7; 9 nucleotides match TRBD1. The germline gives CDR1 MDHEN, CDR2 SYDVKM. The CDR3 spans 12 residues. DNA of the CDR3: TGTGCAATCGGGACAGGGCCCCACGAGCAGTACTTC. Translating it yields CAIGTGPHEQYF.

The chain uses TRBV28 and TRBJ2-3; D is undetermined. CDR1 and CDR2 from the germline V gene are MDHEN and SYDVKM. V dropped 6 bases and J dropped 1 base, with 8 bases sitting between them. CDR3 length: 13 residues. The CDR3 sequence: CASRSQGTDTQYF. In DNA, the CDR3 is TGTGCCAGCAGGTCCCAGGGCACAGATACGCAGTATTTT.

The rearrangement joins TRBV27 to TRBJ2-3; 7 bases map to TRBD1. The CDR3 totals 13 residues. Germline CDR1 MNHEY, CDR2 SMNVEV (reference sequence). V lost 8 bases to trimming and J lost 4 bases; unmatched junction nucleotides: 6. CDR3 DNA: TGTGCCAGCCGTATTCAGGGGGCAGATACGCAGTATTTT. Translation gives CASRIQGADTQYF.

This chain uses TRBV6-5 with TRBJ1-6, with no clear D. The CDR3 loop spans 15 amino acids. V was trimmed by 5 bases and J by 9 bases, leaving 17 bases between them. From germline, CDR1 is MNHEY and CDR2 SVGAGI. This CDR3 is CASSTTWEGSSPLHF. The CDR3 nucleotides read TGTGCCAGCAGTACCACGTGGGAAGGCAGTTCACCCCTCCACTTT.

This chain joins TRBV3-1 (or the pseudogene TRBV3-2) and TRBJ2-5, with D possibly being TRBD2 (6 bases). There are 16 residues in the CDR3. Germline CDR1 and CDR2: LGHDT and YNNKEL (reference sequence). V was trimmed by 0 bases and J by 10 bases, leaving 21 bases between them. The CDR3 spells CASSQEPPPRSAGQYF. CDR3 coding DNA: TGTGCCAGCAGCCAAGAGCCCCCCCCACGCTCAGCGGGCCAGTACTTC.

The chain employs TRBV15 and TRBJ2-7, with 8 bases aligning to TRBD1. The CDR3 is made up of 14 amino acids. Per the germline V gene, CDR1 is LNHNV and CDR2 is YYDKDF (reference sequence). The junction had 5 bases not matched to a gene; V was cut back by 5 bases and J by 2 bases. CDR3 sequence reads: CATSSQTGAYEQYF. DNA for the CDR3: TGTGCCACCAGCTCCCAGACAGGGGCCTACGAGCAGTACTTC.

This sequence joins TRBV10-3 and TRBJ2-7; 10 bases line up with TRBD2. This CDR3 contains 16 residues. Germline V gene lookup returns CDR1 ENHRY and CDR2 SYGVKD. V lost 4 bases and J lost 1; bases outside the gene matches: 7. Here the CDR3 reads CAISAWTSGDSYEQYF. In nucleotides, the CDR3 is TGTGCCATCAGTGCCTGGACTAGCGGAGATTCCTACGAGCAGTACTTC.

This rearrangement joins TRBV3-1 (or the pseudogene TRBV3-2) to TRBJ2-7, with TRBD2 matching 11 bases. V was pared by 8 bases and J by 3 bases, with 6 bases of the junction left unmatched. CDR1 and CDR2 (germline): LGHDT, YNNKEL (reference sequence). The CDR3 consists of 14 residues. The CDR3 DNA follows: TGTGCCAGCGGACTAGCGGGTGCCCTCTACGAGCAGTACTTC. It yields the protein CASGLAGALYEQYF.

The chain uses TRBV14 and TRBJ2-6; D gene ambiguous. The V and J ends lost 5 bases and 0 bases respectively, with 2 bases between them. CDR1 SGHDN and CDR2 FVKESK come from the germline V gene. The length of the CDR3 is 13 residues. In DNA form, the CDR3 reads TGTGCCAGCAGCGGCTCTGGGGCCAACGTCCTGACTTTC. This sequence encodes CASSGSGANVLTF. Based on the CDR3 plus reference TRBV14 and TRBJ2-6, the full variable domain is EAGVTQFPSHSVIEKGQTVTLRCDPISGHDNLYWYRRVMGKEIKFLLHFVKESKQDESGMPNNRFLAERTGGTYSTLKVQPAELEDSGVYFCASSGSGANVLTFGAGSRLTVL.

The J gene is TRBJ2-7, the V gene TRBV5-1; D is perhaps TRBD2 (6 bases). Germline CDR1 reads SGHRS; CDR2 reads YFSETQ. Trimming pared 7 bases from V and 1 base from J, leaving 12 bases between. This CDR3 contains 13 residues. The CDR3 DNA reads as TGCGCCAGCCGCGGGACTTCGTCCTACGAGCAGTACTTC. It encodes CASRGTSSYEQYF.

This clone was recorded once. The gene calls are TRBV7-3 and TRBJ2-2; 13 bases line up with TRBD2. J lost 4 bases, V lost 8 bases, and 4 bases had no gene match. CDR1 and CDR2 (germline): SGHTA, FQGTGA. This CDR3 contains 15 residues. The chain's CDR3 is CASARLAGGTGELFF. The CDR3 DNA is TGTGCCAGCGCCAGACTAGCGGGAGGCACCGGGGAGCTGTTTTTT.

For the CDR3, the DNA is TGTGCCAGCAGCAGGGGACTAGCGGGCTACTACAATGAGCAGTTCTTC. Translation: CASSRGLAGYYNEQFF. The chain links TRBV5-4 to TRBJ2-1; 12 positions match TRBD2. The CDR3 extends over 16 amino acids. Germline-derived CDR1 and CDR2 are SGHNT and YYREEE (reference sequence). Trimming removed 4 bases from V and 3 bases from J; junction bases left unmatched: 5. Variable domain in full (rest from reference TRBV5-4 and TRBJ2-1): ETGVTQSPTHLIKTRGQQVTLRCSSQSGHNTVSWYQQALGQGPQFIFQYYREEENGRGNFPPRFSGLQFPNYSSELNVNALELDDSALYLCASSRGLAGYYNEQFFGPGTRLTVL.

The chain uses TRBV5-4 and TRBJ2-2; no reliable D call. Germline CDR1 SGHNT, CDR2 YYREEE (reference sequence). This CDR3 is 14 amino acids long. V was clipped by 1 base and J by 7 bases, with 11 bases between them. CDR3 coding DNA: TGTGCCAGCAGCTTGTATGGAGCCCTCGGGGAGCTGTTTTTT. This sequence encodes CASSLYGALGELFF.

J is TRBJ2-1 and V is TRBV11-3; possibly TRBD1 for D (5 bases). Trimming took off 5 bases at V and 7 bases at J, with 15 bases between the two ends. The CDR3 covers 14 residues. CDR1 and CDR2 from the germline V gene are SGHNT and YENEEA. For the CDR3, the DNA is TGTGCCAGCAGCGCGGCAGGGCCCACGAATGAGCAGTTCTTC. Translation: CASSAAGPTNEQFF.

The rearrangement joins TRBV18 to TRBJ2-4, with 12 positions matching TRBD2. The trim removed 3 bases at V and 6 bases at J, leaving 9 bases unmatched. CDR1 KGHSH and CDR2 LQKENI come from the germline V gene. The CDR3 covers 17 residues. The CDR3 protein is CASSPLLAGGPGNIQYF. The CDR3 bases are TGTGCCAGCTCACCTCTACTAGCGGGAGGACCCGGAAACATTCAGTACTTC.

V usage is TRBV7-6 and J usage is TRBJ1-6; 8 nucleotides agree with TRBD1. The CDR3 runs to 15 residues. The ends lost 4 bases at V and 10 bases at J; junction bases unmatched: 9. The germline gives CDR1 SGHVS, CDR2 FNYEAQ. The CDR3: CASSSGRGQGSPLHF. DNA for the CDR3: TGTGCCAGCAGCTCAGGCAGGGGGCAGGGATCACCCCTCCACTTT.

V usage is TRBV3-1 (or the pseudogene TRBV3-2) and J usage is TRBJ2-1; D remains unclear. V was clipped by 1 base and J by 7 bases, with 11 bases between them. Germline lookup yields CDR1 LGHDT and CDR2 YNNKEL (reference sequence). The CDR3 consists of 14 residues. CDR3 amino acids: CASSQGLPANEQFF. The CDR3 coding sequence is TGTGCCAGCAGCCAAGGTCTACCAGCAAATGAGCAGTTCTTC.

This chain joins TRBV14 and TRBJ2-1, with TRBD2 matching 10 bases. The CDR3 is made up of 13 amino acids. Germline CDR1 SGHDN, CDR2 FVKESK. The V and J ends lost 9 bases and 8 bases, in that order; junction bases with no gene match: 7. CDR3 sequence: CASRPSGGHEQFF. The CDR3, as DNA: TGTGCCAGTCGGCCTAGCGGGGGCCATGAGCAGTTCTTC.

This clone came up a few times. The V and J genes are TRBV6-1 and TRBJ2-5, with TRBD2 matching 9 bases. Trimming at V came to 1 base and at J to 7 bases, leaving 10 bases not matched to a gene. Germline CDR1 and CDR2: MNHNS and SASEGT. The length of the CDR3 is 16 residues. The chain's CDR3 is CASSEGPIPSGMTQYF. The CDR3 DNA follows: TGTGCCAGCAGTGAAGGACCCATCCCTAGCGGGATGACCCAGTACTTC.

CDR3 nucleotide sequence: TGTGCCAGCAGCCGCACAATTGGACAGCCAGAGACCCAGTACTTC. This codes for CASSRTIGQPETQYF. This sequence joins TRBV5-4 and TRBJ2-5, with a tentative D call TRBD1 (6 bases). V was cut by 4 bases and J by 4 bases, with 17 bases left in between. CDR1 is SGHNT and CDR2 is YYREEE in the germline V gene (reference sequence). This CDR3 contains 15 residues. The full variable domain, completed using reference TRBV5-4 and TRBJ2-5, is ETGVTQSPTHLIKTRGQQVTLRCSSQSGHNTVSWYQQALGQGPQFIFQYYREEENGRGNFPPRFSGLQFPNYSSELNVNALELDDSALYLCASSRTIGQPETQYFGPGTRLLVL.

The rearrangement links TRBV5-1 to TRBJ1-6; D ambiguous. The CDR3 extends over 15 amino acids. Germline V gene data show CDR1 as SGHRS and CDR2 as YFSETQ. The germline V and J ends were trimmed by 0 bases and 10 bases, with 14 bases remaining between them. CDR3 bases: TGCGCCAGCAGCTTGGCCGGGGAACGCGCATCACCCCTCCACTTT. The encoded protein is CASSLAGERASPLHF.